The 4 T cell receptor beta chains below all came from one sample that was sequenced in a study of CD8 T cells in ankylosing spondylitis. TCRdb reprocessed the 5' RACE reads via MiXCR and lists one record per CDR3 protein. The table has 85,000 to 100,000 distinct CDR3 sequences, approximately 9% seen once. The sequencing sample was made of blood, either unsorted or a sorted T cell fraction (not recorded which). Source of these receptors: a male donor with ankylosing spondylitis or in good health (not recorded which).

In this sample, this clonotype turned up many times. The J gene is TRBJ2-3, the V gene TRBV20-1, with TRBD2 as a possible D gene (5 bases). The length of the CDR3 is 16 residues. Per the germline V gene, CDR1 is DFQATT and CDR2 is SNEGSKA (reference sequence). V was cut by 6 bases and J by 4 bases, with 23 bases left in between. DNA for the CDR3: TGCAGTGCCCTAAACCGTGCAAGAGGGTCCGCAGATACGCAGTATTTT. This sequence encodes CSALNRARGSADTQYF.

The CDR3 sequence is CASSEAQPRFLYEQYF. CDR3 in DNA: TGTGCCAGCAGTGAAGCGCAGCCACGATTCCTCTACGAGCAGTACTTC. The chain carries TRBV6-1 and TRBJ2-7; no firm D call. V was trimmed by 0 bases and J by 3 bases, leaving 15 bases between them. CDR1 MNHNS and CDR2 SASEGT come from the germline V gene. CDR3 length: 16 residues.

To note about this clonotype: Being one base from a much bigger clone, this may be a read error. This rearrangement joins TRBV24-1 to TRBJ2-7; TRBD2 is a possible D gene (6 bases). CDR3 size: 14 residues. V was clipped by 2 bases and J by 5 bases, with 12 bases between them. Per germline, CDR1 KGHDR and CDR2 SFDVKD. The CDR3 sequence is CATSDSRGSDEQYF. CDR3 nucleotide sequence: TGTGCCACCAGTGATTCCCGGGGGTCCGACGAGCAGTACTTC.

This clonotype was detected once. At one of its ends the junction is not consistent with the germline gene, which may arise from a read error. CDR3 region: CASSTRQNAKLFF. Here the CDR3 DNA reads TGTGCCAGCAGCACCCGCCAGAATGCAAAACTGTTTTTT. The chain uses TRBV7-3 and TRBJ1-4; no firm D call. This CDR3 contains 13 residues. The germline CDR1 and CDR2 sequences are SGHTA and FQGTGA.